This record concerns one T cell receptor beta chain sequence. This clone was detected only a few times. Its antigen remains unidentified. Base qualities are not provided; no much larger clone lies one nucleotide away. The cohort comprised some 730 healthy bone marrow donors. All cohort members were sampled while nominally healthy, although unrecorded immune exposures were likely present. The donor was CMV seronegative and belonged to the group of 350 or so seronegative cohort members. Each donor provided a peripheral blood sample, and peripheral blood mononuclear cells were used for TCR beta sequencing. Genomic DNA extraction from the blood cell samples was performed with the Qiagen DNeasy Blood Extraction Kit. Libraries were constructed by the immunoSEQ multiplex PCR assay. The multiplex PCR relied on a mix of 60 forward primers for TCR Vbeta segments and 13 reverse primers for TCR Jbeta segments. The CDR3 region of rearranged TCR beta genes was amplified from genomic DNA by a multiplex PCR assay. Amplified TCR beta libraries were sequenced as 87-base-pair reads on the Illumina HiSeq System. In the original analysis: Across the 700 or so repertoires, a later analysis counted roughly 84 million unique TCR beta chains, 9 million to 14 million of which were shared by at least two donors. A nearest-neighbor algorithm error-corrected the raw reads and collapsed the reads into unique sequences, merging closely related sequences to remove PCR and sequencing errors. Alignment of CDR3 sequences to IMGT reference sequences was used to assign V, D and J gene segments. Each retained sequence needed at least a six-nucleotide match to both a V gene segment and a J gene segment. Rearrangements were classified as productive when the CDR3 lacked stop codons and remained in frame with V and J, and all other rearrangements were classified as non-productive. Following IMGT convention, CDR3 was defined as the stretch from the second conserved V-encoded cysteine up to the conserved J-encoded phenylalanine. Sequences without an unambiguous match to a single V gene segment were excluded from the earlier analysis of over 500 of the donors. An earlier analysis of some 610 of the donors called V segments functional above 56.7% productive rearrangements and segregating when the between-donor standard deviation exceeded 5%. A statistical classification framework was built to diagnose cytomegalovirus status from the catalog of TCR beta chain sequences. In a later analysis, TCR nucleotide sequences were compared against IMGT/GENE-DB human TR gene sequences so that V and J genes could be assigned. The TCRdist pipeline was used in a later analysis to assign CDR3 sequences and most-parsimonious VDJ recombination scenarios. A later analysis defined each TCR beta chain by its CDR3 amino acid sequence plus V-gene family, and excluded reads lacking a unique V-gene family. In a later analysis, some 600 highly shared, low-generation-probability nucleotide sequences were removed to address suspected cross-contamination and a sequencing artifact. In a later analysis, a clonal expansion index was calculated for each public chain from normalized within-repertoire ranks of inferred template counts. In a later analysis, generation probabilities were computed with a VDJ recombination model fitted to out-of-frame rearrangements, and the resulting probabilities were checked against IGoR. Hypergeometric tests were used in a later analysis to score TCR-TCR, TCR-HLA and TCR-CMV co-occurrence, with a repertoire-size bias correction applied to the TCR pairs. In a later analysis, false discovery rates were estimated by permuting HLA or CMV assignments 20 times. In a later analysis, co-occurring TCRs were grouped using DBSCAN, with TCRdist sequence similarity added in when clustering inside HLA-allele-positive subsets. Co-occurrence clustering excluded repertoires with fewer than 30,000 or more than 120,000 public chains, plus five with anomalous nucleotide sharing. Drawn from immuneACCESS, this table holds only the in-frame rearrangements with V and J called that TCRdb kept. Clones are partly lost; checked studies trace under half to an unresolved V gene and leave the rest unexplained. V, J and clone size reflect that table, while D and trimming were determined from the DNA. Here the sample has 120,000 or so clones; approximately 80% occur a single time. Of the sample, around 2% falls within the top ten clones.

The data were obtained in a study of cytomegalovirus exposure and HLA in healthy donors (dated by TCRdb to about 2017). Study-level background: In an earlier analysis of under 750 of the donors, under 300 Gb of sequence data and approximately 120 million unique TCR beta sequences from about 190 million T cells were reported. HLA typing covered class I and class II loci at four-digit resolution. Of the 300 to 450 genotyped donors, 81% fell in the genetic ancestry cluster associated with self-reported Caucasian donors. Typing coverage differed by locus: A, B, C, DRB1 and DQB1 were typed in about 629-640 donors, DQA1 in 500 to 550, DPA1 in some 610, and DPB1 in just under 480. Several DR-DQ haplotypes were treated as single units for association and clustering because of strong linkage in the cohort. The T cell repertoires of several hundred subjects were profiled by immunosequencing and related to cytomegalovirus serostatus. On average, 235,054 unique TCR beta nucleotide sequences were sequenced per donor among a few hundred genotyped donors of the cohort, with roughly a sixth of those sequences being non-productive. Donor age, sex, ethnicity and CMV serostatus were compiled alongside the repertoire data. A later analysis re-analyzed previously published TCR beta repertoires from approximately 670 donors and added high-resolution HLA genotyping to study TCR occurrence patterns. An early release that covered about 640 HLA-typed donors contained approximately 300 gigabases of sequencing data and tens of millions of unique TCR sequences. To predict cytomegalovirus infection status, the study combined high-throughput TCR immunosequencing, statistical association of individual TCRs with disease status, and machine learning. All discovery cohort repertoires had been generated on a single sequencing platform. In addition to the first cohort of roughly 670 subjects, a separate validation cohort of about 120 different subjects was used. In the later analysis, no new phenotypic data were used to find candidate immune exposures; instead, reliance was placed on TCR beta sequences and their occurrence across donors. In a later genetic analysis, genome-wide SNP genotypes for about 65% of the 666 donors were used, and that subset was treated as a discovery cohort. The study aimed to test whether signatures of past pathogen exposure could be identified by cataloging public T cell receptors. An earlier analysis of around 640 of the donors used high-throughput TCR beta sequencing to judge whether each TCR beta V gene segment behaved as functional or pseudogenic.

Findings and caveats that apply to the study as a whole: Fewer than 20 rarely observed V segments, including chromosome 9 orphons, were excluded from the earlier analysis of about 500 of the donors because counts were too low. In the study, approximately 160 TCR beta chains were listed as associated with cytomegalovirus. Immune exposure information for the cohort was limited to CMV serostatus. It was suggested by the authors that the approach could potentially be generalized to other disease states and immunological phenotypes. A group of highly shared sequence variants was considered likely to be a technical artifact of the sequencing pipeline. In an earlier analysis of about 540 of the donors, most TCR beta V segments were observed in productive rearrangements about 90% or about 30% of the time, broadly matching IMGT annotations. Correlated functional status among segregating V segments might reflect linkage disequilibrium, but an unknown experimental factor could not be ruled out. At a false discovery rate of 0.05, a later analysis linked some 17,000 TCR beta sequences to specific HLA alleles. An association between a missense DCLRE1C variant and V-gene and J-gene trimming of TCR beta chains was found in a later genetic analysis and replicated in an independent cohort. In this cohort, only TCR beta chains were sequenced, and detectable features were limited by the absence of alpha or paired-chain data. Several of the top co-occurrence clusters appeared to be linked to parvovirus B19, influenza, CMV and Epstein-Barr virus, according to a later analysis. Because HLA typing was missing for some donors at each locus, association tests included only the typed subset. Most TCR sequences were seen in very few donors, while some public TCRs were found in many individuals. A few of the identified cytomegalovirus-associated TCR beta chains were confirmed in vitro to be specific for cytomegalovirus antigens. In a later analysis, HLA-associated TCR beta chains showed more clonal expansion and lower generation probabilities than non-associated chains that were equally common. According to a later analysis, most CMV-associated TCR beta chains appeared to be HLA-restricted, and the HLA associations seemed to be driven largely by CMV exposure. Assigning TCR associations to individual alleles was difficult when HLA alleles, especially DR and DQ, strongly co-occurred. The presence/absence analyses assumed that sequencing depth was roughly uniform across donors, and that assumption may not be true. In both the original and validation cohorts, the classifier was reported to diagnose cytomegalovirus status with high specificity and sensitivity. Because the 87-base-pair reads could not distinguish some IMGT-functional V segments, including TRBV6-2 and TRBV6-3, those segments were excluded. Compared with the 666-donor mean, donors in an Asian-associated ancestry cluster had fewer N-insertions in productive TCRs, according to a later genetic analysis. A further reported finding was that TCR beta sequences accurately predicted the HLA-A and HLA-B alleles for most subjects in the first cohort. In a later analysis, the rate of TCR association differed among HLA loci, with DRB1 alleles having the most associated TCRs and HLA-C alleles having the fewest.

According to the germline V gene, CDR1 reads SGHRS and CDR2 reads YFSETQ. The CDR3 goes from the cysteine to the phenylalanine over 14 residues. The entry retains the CDR3 DNA only, 42 bases that are in frame from base 1. Trimming at the junction amounts to 1 base on V and 3 bases on J, and the germline ends lie 10 bases apart. Sample: PBMCs. The TCR originated in a man aged 35-49 years in good health and CMV-seronegative. The chain uses TRBV5-1 and TRBJ2-5; a tentative D call is TRBD1 (6 bases match). The CDR3 sequence is CASSLFGTKETQYF. The DNA is as follows: TGCGCCAGCAGCTTGTTCGGGACAAAAGAGACCCAGTACTTC. The reference TRBV5-1 and TRBJ2-5 proteins fill in what lies around the CDR3, so the full variable domain reads KAGVTQTPRYLIKTRGQQVTLSCSPISGHRSVSWYQQTPGQGLQFLFEYFSETQRNKGNFPGRFSGRQFSNSRSEMNVSTLELGDSALYLCASSLFGTKETQYFGPGTRLLVL.